The 24 T cell receptor beta chains below come from one sample, sequenced in a study of blood T cell repertoires in COVID-19. The assay was immunoSEQ multiplex PCR, and TCRdb's table has in-frame clones only and misses some. In the table there are 250,000 to 300,000 clones, 89% of which are singletons. Source material: peripheral blood. The origin of the receptors is a woman aged 40 to 50 who had recovered from COVID-19.

This clone was observed a single time. At one of its ends the junction is not consistent with the germline gene, which may arise from a read error. The rearrangement uses TRBV7-9 and TRBJ1-1; 7 nucleotides align to TRBD1. Germline CDR1 reads SEHNR; CDR2 reads FQNEAQ (reference sequence). This CDR3 is built from 14 residues. For the CDR3, the DNA is TGTGCCAGCAGCTTAGAGGGGGCGTTTACAACCTACTCATTT. As protein: CASSLEGAFTTYSF.

The CDR3 bases are TGCAGCGTTGAAGGAGGGCGGTTACGAGACAATGAGCAGTTCTTC. Its translation is CSVEGGRLRDNEQFF. The gene calls are TRBV29-1 and TRBJ2-1; weak D call: TRBD2 (5 bases). There are 15 residues in the CDR3. V lost 1 base to trimming and J lost 5 bases, with 15 bases between them. Germline-derived CDR1 and CDR2 are SQVTM and ANQGSEA.

The CDR3 loop is CASSGQGSPYEQYV. The CDR3 nucleotides are TGTGCCAGCAGTGGCCAGGGCTCCCCCTACGAGCAGTACGTC. The chain joins TRBV2 to TRBJ2-7; possibly TRBD1 for D (5 bases). Trimming cost V 4 bases and J 2 bases, with 12 bases left between them. From germline, CDR1 is SNHLY and CDR2 FYNNEI. The CDR3 spans 14 residues.

The V call is TRBV5-1, the J call TRBJ2-5; tentatively, D is TRBD2 (6 bases). V was shortened by 8 bases and J by 5 bases, with 22 bases between the two germline ends. The CDR3 sequence is 15 residues long. CDR1 is SGHRS and CDR2 is YFSETQ in the germline V gene. CDR3 sequence (DNA): TGCGCCAGGCCCGGGGACTCAGGTCCGAGTGAGACCCAGTACTTC. Its translation: CARPGDSGPSETQYF.

The chain recombines TRBV6-5 with TRBJ2-3; no definite D call. The CDR3 is 13 residues long. In germline, CDR1 is MNHEY, CDR2 SVGAGI. Trimming cost V 11 bases and J 3 bases, with 15 bases left between them. For the CDR3, the DNA is TGTGCCGCTAAAGAGGAAGCGACAGATACGCAGTATTTT. Protein: CAAKEEATDTQYF.

The CDR3 loop is CASSLGTGGMAFF. CDR3 bases: TGTGCCAGCAGCTTAGGGACAGGGGGTATGGCTTTCTTT. The chain recombines TRBV11-1 with TRBJ1-1; 10 bases match TRBD1. Germline CDR1 SGHAT, CDR2 FQDESV (reference sequence). The ends lost 1 base at V and 11 bases at J; junction bases unmatched: 4. The CDR3 length is 13 residues.

The chain links TRBV7-8 to TRBJ2-3; the match to TRBD2 covers 11 bases. Germline trimming cut 3 bases from V and 3 bases from J; bases unmatched to any gene: 8. This CDR3 region has 17 residues. CDR1 is SGHVS and CDR2 is FQNEAQ in the germline V gene. The CDR3 bases are TGTGCCAGCAGCTTCCGGGCTAGCGGGAGGTTGACAGATACGCAGTATTTT. It is translated as CASSFRASGRLTDTQYF.

V usage is TRBV19 and J usage is TRBJ2-7; TRBD2 is a possible D gene (6 bases). Per the germline V gene, CDR1 is LNHDA and CDR2 is SQIVND (reference sequence). Trimming left V 4 bases short and J 3 bases short, with 13 bases between. This CDR3 is 14 amino acids long. For the CDR3, the DNA is TGTGCCAGTAGTACTTGGGACTCCTTCTACGAGCAGTACTTC. Its protein product is CASSTWDSFYEQYF.

This clone was detected a few times. This chain connects TRBV3-1 (or the pseudogene TRBV3-2) to TRBJ1-6, with D perhaps TRBD1 (5 bases). Deletions cut 0 bases from V and 9 bases from J, with 9 bases between. CDR3 length: 14 residues. Germline loops: CDR1 LGHDT, CDR2 YNNKEL (reference sequence). The CDR3 reads CASSQDSGPSPLHF. The CDR3 region has the DNA TGTGCCAGCAGCCAAGATTCAGGGCCTTCACCCCTCCACTTT.

The V call is TRBV3-1 (or the pseudogene TRBV3-2), the J call TRBJ2-3, with 9 bases aligning to TRBD1. Per germline, CDR1 LGHDT and CDR2 YNNKEL (reference sequence). This CDR3 contains 16 residues. Germline trimming cut 3 bases from V and 4 bases from J; bases unmatched to any gene: 8. This CDR3 reads CASSHTGDRAADTQYF. CDR3 nucleotides: TGTGCCAGCAGCCACACAGGGGACAGGGCAGCAGATACGCAGTATTTT.

This clone was seen a handful of times. J is TRBJ1-6 and V is TRBV6-5; possible D gene TRBD1, 5 bases. CDR1 is MNHEY and CDR2 is SVGAGI in the germline V gene. The CDR3 loop spans 12 amino acids. Trimming took off 6 bases at V and 13 bases at J, with 13 bases between the two ends. CDR3 residues: CASSLRGGPLHF. The CDR3 nucleotides read TGTGCCAGCAGCCTCCGGGGGGGGCCCCTCCACTTT.

Notes on this clone: The junction shows a germline mismatch at one end, possibly a read error. The genes are TRBV20-1 and TRBJ2-4, with 7 nucleotides matching TRBD1. This CDR3 region has 10 residues. Germline assignment: CDR1 DFQATT and CDR2 SNEGSKA (reference sequence). The CDR3 is CSARAGTEIF. The CDR3 DNA sequence: TGCAGTGCTAGGGCCGGGACAGAGATTTTC.

The genes are TRBV7-9 and TRBJ2-1, with a weak D call TRBD2 (5 bases). From germline, CDR1 is SEHNR and CDR2 FQNEAQ (reference sequence). The V end was cut by 7 bases, the J end by 0 bases, with 10 bases between. The CDR3 runs to 14 residues. CDR3 bases: TGTGCCAGCAACGGTGGGAGCTCCTACAATGAGCAGTTCTTC. Its translation is CASNGGSSYNEQFF.

The rearrangement joins TRBV19 to TRBJ1-5; a weak D match, TRBD1 (6 bases). V was clipped by 7 bases and J by 1 base, with 8 bases between them. CDR1 is LNHDA, CDR2 SQIVND, per germline (reference sequence). The CDR3 runs to 13 residues. The DNA of the CDR3 is TGTGCCAGTACAGGGGTCAGCAATCAGCCCCAGCATTTT. It specifies CASTGVSNQPQHF.

The chain employs TRBV19 and TRBJ2-1, with D possibly being TRBD1 (6 bases). This CDR3 has 16 amino acids. CDR1 and CDR2 (germline): LNHDA, SQIVND (reference sequence). V shed 4 bases and J shed 9 bases, with 22 bases lying between them. CDR3 in amino acids: CASSRVSGTTPGEQFF. In DNA form, the CDR3 reads TGTGCCAGTAGTAGGGTATCCGGGACAACCCCGGGTGAGCAGTTCTTC.

This chain links TRBV19 with TRBJ2-3; D might be TRBD2 (5 bases). V was cut by 5 bases and J by 4 bases, with 13 bases left in between. The CDR3 runs 14 residues. Germline V CDR1 and CDR2: LNHDA, SQIVND (reference sequence). The CDR3 sequence: CASSRGVGADTQYF. The DNA of the CDR3 is TGTGCCAGTAGTCGGGGAGTGGGCGCAGATACGCAGTATTTT.

The J gene is TRBJ1-2, the V gene TRBV5-6; D is ambiguous. Trimming shortened V by 3 bases and J by 7 bases, and 10 bases separated the two germline ends. The germline V gene encodes CDR1 SGHDT and CDR2 YYEEEE. The CDR3 has 12 amino acids. The CDR3 nucleotides are TGTGCCAGCAGCTCCATGTTCAGTGGCTACACCTTC. Translation: CASSSMFSGYTF. The entire variable domain, with the rest obtained from reference TRBV5-6 and TRBJ1-2, is as follows: DAGVTQSPTHLIKTRGQQVTLRCSPKSGHDTVSWYQQALGQGPQFIFQYYEEEERQRGNFPDRFSGHQFPNYSSELNVNALLLGDSALYLCASSSMFSGYTFGSGTRLTVV.

This clone was seen a few times. The chain has TRBV11-2 and TRBJ2-7; weak D call: TRBD1 (6 bases). CDR1 and CDR2 from the germline V gene are SGHAT and FQNNGV. This CDR3 spans 13 amino acids. Trimming left V 4 bases short and J 5 bases short, with 12 bases between. The CDR3 protein is CASSSTGKDEQYF. In DNA form, the CDR3 reads TGTGCCAGCAGCTCTACAGGGAAGGACGAGCAGTACTTC.

This clone appeared a single time. V usage is TRBV4-1 and J usage is TRBJ1-2; unclear D gene. Germline values: CDR1 MGHRA, CDR2 YSYEKL. The CDR3 extends over 15 amino acids. Trimming pared 0 bases from V and 8 bases from J, leaving 16 bases between. Here the CDR3 DNA reads TGCGCCAGCAGCCAAGAGACAAGACCCCCGGGAGGCTACACCTTC. Translation: CASSQETRPPGGYTF.

The rearrangement joins TRBV10-1 to TRBJ1-1; maybe TRBD1 (5 bases). The V end was cut by 2 bases, the J end by 4 bases, with 8 bases between. CDR3 length: 13 residues. Germline V gene lookup returns CDR1 WNHNN and CDR2 SYGVQD (reference sequence). The CDR3 protein is CASSEAGGTEAFF. As DNA, the CDR3 is TGCGCCAGCAGTGAGGCCGGGGGCACTGAAGCTTTCTTT.

V and J are TRBV30 and TRBJ2-2, with D perhaps matching TRBD1 (6 bases). This CDR3 is 13 amino acids long. The V end was cut by 5 bases, the J end by 9 bases, with 16 bases between. Germline CDR1 GTSNPN, CDR2 SVGIG (reference sequence). CDR3 loop: CAWGSNRDRELFF. DNA for the CDR3: TGTGCCTGGGGATCGAACAGGGACAGGGAGCTGTTTTTT.

This chain connects TRBV14 to TRBJ2-7; D is perhaps TRBD1 (6 bases). V shed 6 bases and J shed 2 bases, with 14 bases lying between them. Germline values: CDR1 SGHDN, CDR2 FVKESK. CDR3 size: 14 residues. CDR3 region: CASSGGTNPYEQYF. CDR3 in DNA: TGTGCCAGCAGTGGGGGCACTAACCCCTACGAGCAGTACTTC.

The chain combines TRBV6-2 or TRBV6-3 with TRBJ2-7; TRBD1 aligns across 9 bases. This CDR3 comprises 15 residues. J lost 4 bases, V lost 4 bases, and 8 bases had no gene match. The germline CDR1 and CDR2 sequences are MNHEY and SVGEGT. CDR3 amino acids: CASSSPGQGRYEQYV. The CDR3, as DNA: TGTGCCAGCAGTTCGCCGGGACAGGGACGTTACGAGCAGTACGTC.

V is TRBV24-1 and J is TRBJ2-5; D may be TRBD2 (6 bases). Germline CDR1 reads KGHDR; CDR2 reads SFDVKD. This CDR3 has 11 amino acids. With 11 bases removed from V and 4 bases from J, the gap between germline ends came to 10 bases. CDR3 sequence (DNA): TGTGCCAGGGACTCCAGAGAGACCCAGTACTTC. This translates into CARDSRETQYF.